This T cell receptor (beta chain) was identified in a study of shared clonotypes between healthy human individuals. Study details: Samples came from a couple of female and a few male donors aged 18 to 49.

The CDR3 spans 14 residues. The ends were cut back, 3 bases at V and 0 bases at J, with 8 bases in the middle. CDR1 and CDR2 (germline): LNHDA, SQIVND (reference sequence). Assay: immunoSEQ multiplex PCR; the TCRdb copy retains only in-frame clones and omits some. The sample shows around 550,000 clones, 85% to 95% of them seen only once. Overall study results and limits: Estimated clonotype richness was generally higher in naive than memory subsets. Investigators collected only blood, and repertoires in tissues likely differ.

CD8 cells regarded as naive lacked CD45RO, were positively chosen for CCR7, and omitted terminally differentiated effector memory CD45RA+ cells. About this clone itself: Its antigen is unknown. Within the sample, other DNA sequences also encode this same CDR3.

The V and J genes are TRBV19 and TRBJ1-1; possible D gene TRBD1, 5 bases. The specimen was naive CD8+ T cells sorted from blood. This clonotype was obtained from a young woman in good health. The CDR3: CASSIRDLNTEAFF. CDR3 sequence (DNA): TGTGCCAGTAGTATTCGGGACTTGAACACTGAAGCTTTCTTT.